The 12 T cell receptor beta chains in this list originate from one sample, sequenced in a study of T cell responses to AZD1222 COVID-19 vaccine. TCRdb's copy holds only in-frame clones and misses some; the assay was immunoSEQ multiplex PCR. The table includes 85,000 to 110,000 clones, 91% detected once. Sequencing was performed on peripheral blood, taken on day 0 of AZD1222 vaccination. The receptors derive from an adult in good health.

J is TRBJ2-7 and V is TRBV11-2; D not resolved. The CDR3 length is 15 residues. Trimming took 5 bases from V and 4 from J, leaving 18 bases between them. Looked up from germline, CDR1 is SGHAT and CDR2 is FQNNGV. CDR3 protein: CASSLGLPPLYEQYF. The CDR3 DNA reads TGTGCCAGCAGCCTAGGGTTGCCCCCGCTGTACGAGCAGTACTTC.

The chain recombines TRBV28 with TRBJ2-7, with no clear D. V dropped 4 bases and J dropped 0 bases, with 4 bases sitting between them. Looked up from germline, CDR1 is MDHEN and CDR2 is SYDVKM. The CDR3 is 12 amino acids. The CDR3 loop reads CASSSSSYEQYF. CDR3 nucleotides: TGTGCCAGCAGTTCGAGCTCCTACGAGCAGTACTTC.

The count of this clone is one. CDR3 region: CASSQDSGGMYEQYF. The DNA for the CDR3 is TGTGCCAGCAGCCAAGATTCAGGGGGGATGTACGAGCAGTACTTC. The chain recombines TRBV3-1 (or the pseudogene TRBV3-2) with TRBJ2-7, with D possibly being TRBD1 (7 bases). Germline V gene lookup returns CDR1 LGHDT and CDR2 YNNKEL (reference sequence). The length of the CDR3 is 15 residues. V lost 0 bases and J lost 4, with 13 bases in between.

This clone occurred a few times. V gene TRBV7-8 combines with J gene TRBJ1-3; D not certain. Germline V gene data show CDR1 as SGHVS and CDR2 as FQNEAQ. The CDR3 is 16 residues long. Trimming took off 0 bases at V and 0 bases at J, with 9 bases between the two ends. The CDR3 DNA reads TGTGCCAGCAGCTTAGCCCGAACAACCTCTGGAAACACCATATATTTT. It codes for CASSLARTTSGNTIYF.

The genes are TRBV6-5 and TRBJ1-5; D unresolved. CDR1 and CDR2 (germline): MNHEY, SVGAGI. Deletions cut 6 bases from V and 4 bases from J, with 4 bases between. CDR3 length: 11 residues. The CDR3 DNA sequence: TGTGCCAGCAGCGATAATCAGCCCCAGCATTTT. Translated, it gives CASSDNQPQHF.

The CDR3 nucleotides are TGTGCCAGCAGCCTTCCGGGGACTCCCTACGAGCAGTACTTC. Amino acid sequence: CASSLPGTPYEQYF. The V gene is TRBV7-9, the J gene TRBJ2-7; a possible D gene is TRBD2 (6 bases). The V end lost 5 bases, the J end lost 2 bases, and 13 bases lay between the germline ends. The CDR3 extends over 14 amino acids. The germline V gene has CDR1 SEHNR and CDR2 FQNEAQ (reference sequence).

This clone was picked up one time. The rearrangement joins TRBV14 to TRBJ2-1; D is uncertain. V was pared by 4 bases and J by 2 bases, with 15 bases between. Germline V gives CDR1 SGHDN, CDR2 FVKESK. The CDR3 is 16 amino acids. This CDR3 reads CASSPRWGGAYNEQFF. CDR3 DNA sequence: TGTGCCAGCAGCCCCCGTTGGGGTGGGGCCTACAATGAGCAGTTCTTC.

This chain links TRBV11-2 with TRBJ1-5, with D unclear. V gave up 3 bases and J gave up 6 bases, with 6 bases separating them. This CDR3 has 12 amino acids. Germline V CDR1 and CDR2: SGHAT, FQNNGV. CDR3 in DNA: TGTGCCAGCAGCTTGCTGGGTCAGCCCCAGCATTTT. Translating gives CASSLLGQPQHF.

The chain is built from TRBV10-3 and TRBJ2-7; 11 bases are shared with TRBD1. V shed 6 bases and J 0 bases; nucleotides not matched to a gene: 7. Germline V gene lookup returns CDR1 ENHRY and CDR2 SYGVKD. The CDR3 is 16 residues long. The CDR3 reads CAIRAGQGVFSYEQYF. The DNA for the CDR3 is TGTGCCATCAGAGCGGGACAGGGGGTGTTCTCCTACGAGCAGTACTTC.

The chain joins TRBV28 to TRBJ2-2; D possibly corresponds to TRBD1 (6 bases). V gave up 6 bases and J gave up 3 bases, with 11 bases separating them. The CDR3 covers 14 residues. CDR1 and CDR2 from the germline V gene are MDHEN and SYDVKM. CDR3 amino acids: CASSPHRDTGELFF. The CDR3 bases are TGTGCCAGCAGCCCCCACAGGGACACCGGGGAGCTGTTTTTT.

V and J are TRBV5-5 and TRBJ1-1; perhaps TRBD1 as D (5 bases). The CDR3 totals 14 residues. Germline lookup yields CDR1 SGHKS and CDR2 YYEKEE (reference sequence). V lost 2 bases to trimming and J lost 6 bases, with 14 bases between them. CDR3 in DNA: TGTGCCAGCAGCTTAATCGGGGTAGGGGCTGAAGCTTTCTTT. This gives the protein CASSLIGVGAEAFF.

This chain joins TRBV19 and TRBJ2-4; unclear D gene. This CDR3 contains 15 residues. The V end lost 3 bases, the J end lost 5 bases, and 14 bases lay between the germline ends. Germline V lookup: CDR1 LNHDA, CDR2 SQIVND (reference sequence). Written as DNA, the CDR3 is TGTGCCAGTAGTATGGGGATGACGTATGAAAACATTCAGTACTTC. Its protein is CASSMGMTYENIQYF.